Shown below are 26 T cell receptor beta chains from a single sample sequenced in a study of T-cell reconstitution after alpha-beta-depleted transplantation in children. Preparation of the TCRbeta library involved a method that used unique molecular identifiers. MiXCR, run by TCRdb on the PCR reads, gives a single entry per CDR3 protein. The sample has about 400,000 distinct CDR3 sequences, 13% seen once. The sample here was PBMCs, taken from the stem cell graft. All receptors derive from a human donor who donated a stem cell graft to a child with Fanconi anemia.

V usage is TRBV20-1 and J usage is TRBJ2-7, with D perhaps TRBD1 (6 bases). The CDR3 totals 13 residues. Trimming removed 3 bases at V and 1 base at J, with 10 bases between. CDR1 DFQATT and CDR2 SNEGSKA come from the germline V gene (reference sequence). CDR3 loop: CSARGHNSYEQYV. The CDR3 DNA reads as TGCAGTGCTAGGGGACACAATTCCTACGAGCAGTACGTC.

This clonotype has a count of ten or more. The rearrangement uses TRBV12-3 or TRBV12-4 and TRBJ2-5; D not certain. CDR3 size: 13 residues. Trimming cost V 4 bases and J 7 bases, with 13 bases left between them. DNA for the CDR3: TGTGCCAGCAGTTGGGCTAATTCGGGGACCCAGTACTTC. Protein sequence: CASSWANSGTQYF.

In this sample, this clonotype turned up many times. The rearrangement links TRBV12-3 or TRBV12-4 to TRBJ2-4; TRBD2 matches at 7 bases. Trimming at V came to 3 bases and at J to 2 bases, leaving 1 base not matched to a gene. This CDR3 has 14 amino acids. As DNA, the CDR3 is TGTGCCAGCAGTTTCGGGGGGACCAAAAACATTCAGTACTTC. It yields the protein CASSFGGTKNIQYF.

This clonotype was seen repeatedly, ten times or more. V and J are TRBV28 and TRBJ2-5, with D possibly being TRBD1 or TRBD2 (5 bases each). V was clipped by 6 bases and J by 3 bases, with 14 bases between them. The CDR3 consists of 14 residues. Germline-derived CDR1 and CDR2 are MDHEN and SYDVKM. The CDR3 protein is CASSLGRHKETQYF. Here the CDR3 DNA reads TGTGCCAGCAGCCTGGGACGGCACAAAGAGACCCAGTACTTC.

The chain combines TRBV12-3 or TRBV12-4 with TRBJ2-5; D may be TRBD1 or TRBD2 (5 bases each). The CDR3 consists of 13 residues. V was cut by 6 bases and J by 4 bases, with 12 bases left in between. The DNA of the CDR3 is TGTGCCAGCAGGCCTCGGGACGGAGAGACCCAGTACTTC. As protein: CASRPRDGETQYF.

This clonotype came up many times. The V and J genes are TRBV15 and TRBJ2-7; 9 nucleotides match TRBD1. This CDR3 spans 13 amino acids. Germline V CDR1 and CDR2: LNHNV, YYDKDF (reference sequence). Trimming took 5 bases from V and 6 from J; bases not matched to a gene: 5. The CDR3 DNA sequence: TGTGCCACCAGCTTCGGGACAGGGTTCGAGCAGTACTTC. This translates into CATSFGTGFEQYF. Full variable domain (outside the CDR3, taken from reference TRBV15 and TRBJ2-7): DAMVIQNPRYQVTQFGKPVTLSCSQTLNHNVMYWYQQKSSQAPKLLFHYYDKDFNNEADTPDNFQSRRPNTSFCFLDIRSPGLGDTAMYLCATSFGTGFEQYFGPGTRLTVT.

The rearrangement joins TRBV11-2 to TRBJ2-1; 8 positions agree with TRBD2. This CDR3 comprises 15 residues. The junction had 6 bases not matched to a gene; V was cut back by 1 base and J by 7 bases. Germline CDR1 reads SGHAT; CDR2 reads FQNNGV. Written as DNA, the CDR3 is TGTGCCAGCAGCTTAGTCTACGGGGGGGCAAATGAGCAGTTCTTC. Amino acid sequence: CASSLVYGGANEQFF.

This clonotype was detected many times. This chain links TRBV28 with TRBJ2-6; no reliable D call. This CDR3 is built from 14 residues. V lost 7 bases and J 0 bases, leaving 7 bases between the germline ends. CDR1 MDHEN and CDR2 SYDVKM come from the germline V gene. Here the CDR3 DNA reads TGTGCCAGCACCCTAGACTCTGGGGCCAACGTCCTGACTTTC. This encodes CASTLDSGANVLTF.

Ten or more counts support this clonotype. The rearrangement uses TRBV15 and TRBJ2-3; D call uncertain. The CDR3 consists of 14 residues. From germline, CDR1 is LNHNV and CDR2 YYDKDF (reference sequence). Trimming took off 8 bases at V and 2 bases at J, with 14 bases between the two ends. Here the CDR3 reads CATGATTDTDTQYF. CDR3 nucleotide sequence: TGTGCCACCGGAGCAACTACGGACACAGATACGCAGTATTTT. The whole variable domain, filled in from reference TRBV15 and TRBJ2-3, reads DAMVIQNPRYQVTQFGKPVTLSCSQTLNHNVMYWYQQKSSQAPKLLFHYYDKDFNNEADTPDNFQSRRPNTSFCFLDIRSPGLGDTAMYLCATGATTDTDTQYFGPGTRLTVL.

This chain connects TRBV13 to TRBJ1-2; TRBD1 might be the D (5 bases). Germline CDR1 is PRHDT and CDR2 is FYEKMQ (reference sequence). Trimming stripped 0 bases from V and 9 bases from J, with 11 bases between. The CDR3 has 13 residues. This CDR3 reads CASSLGRTGSYTF. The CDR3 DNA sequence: TGTGCCAGCAGCTTAGGCCGCACAGGAAGCTACACCTTC.

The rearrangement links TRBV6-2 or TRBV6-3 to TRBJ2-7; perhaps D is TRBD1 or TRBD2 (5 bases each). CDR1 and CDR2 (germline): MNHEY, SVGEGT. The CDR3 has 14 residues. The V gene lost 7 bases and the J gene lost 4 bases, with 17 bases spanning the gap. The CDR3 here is CASMRLGESYEQYF. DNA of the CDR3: TGTGCCAGCATGAGGCTGGGGGAGTCTTACGAGCAGTACTTC.

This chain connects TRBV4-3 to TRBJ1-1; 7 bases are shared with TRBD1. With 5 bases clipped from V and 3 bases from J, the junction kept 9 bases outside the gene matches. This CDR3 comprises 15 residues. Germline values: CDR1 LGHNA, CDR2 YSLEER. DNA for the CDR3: TGCGCCAGCAGCGAAGCGGACAGGAGGTACACTGAAGCTTTCTTT. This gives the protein CASSEADRRYTEAFF.

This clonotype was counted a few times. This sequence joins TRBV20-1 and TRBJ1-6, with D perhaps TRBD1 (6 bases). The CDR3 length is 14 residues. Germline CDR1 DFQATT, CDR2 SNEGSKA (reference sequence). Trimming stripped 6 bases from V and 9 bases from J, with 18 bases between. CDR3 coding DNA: TGCAGTGCCAGTGACAGGCTTAGGAGTTCACCCCTCCACTTT. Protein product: CSASDRLRSSPLHF.

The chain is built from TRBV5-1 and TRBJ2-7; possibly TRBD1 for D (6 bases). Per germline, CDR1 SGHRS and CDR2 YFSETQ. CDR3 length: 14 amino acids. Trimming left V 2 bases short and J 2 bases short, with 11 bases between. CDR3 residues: CASSFQGQPYEQYF. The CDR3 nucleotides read TGCGCCAGCAGCTTTCAGGGGCAACCCTACGAGCAGTACTTC. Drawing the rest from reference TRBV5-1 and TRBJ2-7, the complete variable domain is KAGVTQTPRYLIKTRGQQVTLSCSPISGHRSVSWYQQTPGQGLQFLFEYFSETQRNKGNFPGRFSGRQFSNSRSEMNVSTLELGDSALYLCASSFQGQPYEQYFGPGTRLTVT.

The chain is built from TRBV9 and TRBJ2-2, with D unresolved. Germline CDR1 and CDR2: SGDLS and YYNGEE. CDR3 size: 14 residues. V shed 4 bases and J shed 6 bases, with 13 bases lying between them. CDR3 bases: TGTGCCAGCAGCCCCCTGAGCGCGTCCGGGGAGCTGTTTTTT. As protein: CASSPLSASGELFF.

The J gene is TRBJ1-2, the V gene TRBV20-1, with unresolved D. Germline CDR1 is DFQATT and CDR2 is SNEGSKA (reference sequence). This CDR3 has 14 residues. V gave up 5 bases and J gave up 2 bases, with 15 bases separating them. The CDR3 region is CSAPRGNQNYGYTF. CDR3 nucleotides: TGCAGTGCTCCCCGGGGAAATCAGAACTATGGCTACACCTTC.

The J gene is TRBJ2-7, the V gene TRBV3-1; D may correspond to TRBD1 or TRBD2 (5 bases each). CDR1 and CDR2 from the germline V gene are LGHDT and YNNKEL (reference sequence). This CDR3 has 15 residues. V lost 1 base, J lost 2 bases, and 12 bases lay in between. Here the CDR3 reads CASSQAGLGPYEQYF. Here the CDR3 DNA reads TGTGCCAGCAGCCAAGCCGGACTGGGGCCCTACGAGCAGTACTTC.

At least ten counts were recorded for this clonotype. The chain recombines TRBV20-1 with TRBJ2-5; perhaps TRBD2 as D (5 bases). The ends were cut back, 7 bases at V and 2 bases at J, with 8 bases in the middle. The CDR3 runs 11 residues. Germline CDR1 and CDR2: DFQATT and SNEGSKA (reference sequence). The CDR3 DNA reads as TGCAGTGTCGGCGGGCAAGAGACCCAGTACTTC. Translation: CSVGGQETQYF.

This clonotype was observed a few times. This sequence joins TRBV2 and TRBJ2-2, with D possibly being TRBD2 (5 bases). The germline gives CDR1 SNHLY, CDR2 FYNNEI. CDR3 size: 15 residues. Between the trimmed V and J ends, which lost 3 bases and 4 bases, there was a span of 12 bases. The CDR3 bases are TGTGCCAGCAGTGACAAGCTAGCAGGCACCGGGGAGCTGTTTTTT. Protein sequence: CASSDKLAGTGELFF.

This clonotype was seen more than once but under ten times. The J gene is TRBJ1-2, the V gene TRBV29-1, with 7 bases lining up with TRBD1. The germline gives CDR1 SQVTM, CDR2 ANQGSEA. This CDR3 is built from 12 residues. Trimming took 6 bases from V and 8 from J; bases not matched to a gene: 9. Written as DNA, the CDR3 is TGCAGCGTGCCCCAGGGGGATTACGGCTACACCTTC. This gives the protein CSVPQGDYGYTF. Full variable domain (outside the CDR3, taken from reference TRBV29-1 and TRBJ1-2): SAVISQKPSRDICQRGTSLTIQCQVDSQVTMMFWYRQQPGQSLTLIATANQGSEATYESGFVIDKFPISRPNLTFSTLTVSNMSPEDSSIYLCSVPQGDYGYTFGSGTRLTVV.

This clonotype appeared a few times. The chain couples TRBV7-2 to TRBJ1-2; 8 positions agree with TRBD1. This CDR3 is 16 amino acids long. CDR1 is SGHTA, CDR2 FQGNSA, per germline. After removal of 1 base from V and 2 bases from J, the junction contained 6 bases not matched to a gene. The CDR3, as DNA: TGTGCCAGCAGCTTAGGGTCCCAGGGGGCGAACTATGGCTACACCTTC. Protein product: CASSLGSQGANYGYTF.

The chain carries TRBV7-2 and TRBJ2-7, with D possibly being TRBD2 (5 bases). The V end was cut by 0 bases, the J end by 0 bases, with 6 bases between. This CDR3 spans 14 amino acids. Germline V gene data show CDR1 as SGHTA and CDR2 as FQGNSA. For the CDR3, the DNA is TGTGCCAGCAGCTTAGCGCGGGCCTCCTACGAGCAGTACTTC. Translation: CASSLARASYEQYF.

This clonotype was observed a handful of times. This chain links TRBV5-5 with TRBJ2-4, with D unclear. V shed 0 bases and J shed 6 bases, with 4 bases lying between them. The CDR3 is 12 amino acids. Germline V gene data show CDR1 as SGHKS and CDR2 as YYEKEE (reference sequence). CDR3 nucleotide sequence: TGTGCCAGCAGCTTGGCGGGAAACATTCAGTACTTC. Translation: CASSLAGNIQYF.

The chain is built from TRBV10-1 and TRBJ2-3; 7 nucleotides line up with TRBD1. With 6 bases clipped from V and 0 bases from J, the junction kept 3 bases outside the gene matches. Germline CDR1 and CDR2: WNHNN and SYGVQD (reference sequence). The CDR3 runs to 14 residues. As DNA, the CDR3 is TGCGCCAGCAGACAGGGGTCTAGCACAGATACGCAGTATTTT. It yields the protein CASRQGSSTDTQYF.

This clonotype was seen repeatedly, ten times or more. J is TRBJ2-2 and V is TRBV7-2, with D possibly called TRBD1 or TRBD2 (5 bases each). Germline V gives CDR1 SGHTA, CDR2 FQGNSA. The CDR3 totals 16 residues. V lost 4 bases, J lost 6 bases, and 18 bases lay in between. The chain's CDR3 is CASSSERGPRPGELFF. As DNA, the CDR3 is TGTGCCAGCAGCTCTGAAAGGGGACCTCGTCCCGGGGAGCTGTTTTTT.

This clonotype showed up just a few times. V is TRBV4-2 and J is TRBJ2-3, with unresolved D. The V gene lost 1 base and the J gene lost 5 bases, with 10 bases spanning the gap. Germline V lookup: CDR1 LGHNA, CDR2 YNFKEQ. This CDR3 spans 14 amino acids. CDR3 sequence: CASSQGGPIDTQYF. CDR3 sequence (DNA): TGTGCCAGCAGCCAAGGTGGCCCTATAGATACGCAGTATTTT.